This TCR beta chain derives from a study of blood T cell repertoires in COVID-19. Study summary: COVID-19 samples from acute and convalescent phases originated in the United States, Italy and Spain. PBMCs, B-cell-depleted T cells, or T cells were the source of the cDNA or gDNA that made up the material.

Original processing methods: Scientists estimated how many nucleated cells there were by amplifying reference gene primers. The method was immunoSEQ multiplex PCR; TCRdb's version includes in-frame clones alone and lacks a portion of them. V and J calls and clone size are given by that table; D and trimming were obtained from the DNA. The table records 130,000 or so clones, about 80% of them present only once. Sample: peripheral blood. This sequence was found in a human donor in a cohort sampled during active COVID-19.

This chain's CDR3 is CASSQERGSEQFF. CDR3 coding DNA: TGTGCCAGCAGCCAAGAAAGGGGGAGTGAGCAGTTCTTC. This sequence joins TRBV4-2 and TRBJ2-1, with a possible D match to TRBD1 (6 bases). V was shortened by 0 bases and J by 9 bases, with 9 bases between the two germline ends. CDR3 length: 13 residues. The germline gives CDR1 LGHNA, CDR2 YNFKEQ.